The TCR beta chain described here comes from a study of blood T cell repertoires in COVID-19. As for the study in general: Italy, Spain and the United States were the sources of the convalescent and acute COVID-19 samples. T cells, B-cell-depleted T cells, or PBMCs provided the cDNA or gDNA that served as material.

In the original processing: Counts of nucleated cells, estimated from reference gene primer amplification, were obtained. Clones were sequenced by immunoSEQ multiplex PCR, and TCRdb holds only the in-frame ones, with some missing. The V and J calls and clone size were taken over from that table, and D and trimming were inferred from the DNA. The sample lists around 280,000 clones, 75% to 90% occurring once. V shed 5 bases and J shed 2 bases, with 6 bases lying between them. The germline V gene has CDR1 GTSNPN and CDR2 SVGIG (reference sequence). This CDR3 is built from 11 residues. The chain recombines TRBV30 with TRBJ1-1; D remains ambiguous. Sequencing used peripheral blood. The receptor was derived from a woman aged 50 to 60 who had recovered from COVID-19. CDR3 coding DNA: TGTGCCTGGGCCGTCAACACTGAAGCTTTCTTT. Amino acid sequence: CAWAVNTEAFF.